This T cell receptor beta chain is from a study of control samples from healthy donors and cancer patients (dated by TCRdb to 2018 to 2020). The CDR3 starts with the cysteine, ends with the phenylalanine, and has 14 residues. Only the CDR3 part of the read is kept: 42 bases, read in frame from the first base. The V end loses 0 bases and the J end loses 5 bases, and a stretch of 11 bases separates them. CDR1 and CDR2 are drawn from the germline V gene (reference sequence): SGHNT, YYREEE. As for this clone: This receptor's antigen is unknown. Within one base of it there is no much larger clone, and no base qualities were kept.

Library generation was performed with the immunoSEQ multiplex PCR assay. The source is immuneACCESS, and TCRdb retained only in-frame sequences with V and J called. Part of the clones is not carried over; for the studies checked, unresolved V genes explain less than half of this, and the remainder is unexplained. The sample has 150,000 or so clones on record, approximately 86% of them singletons. The ten largest clones capture 1.5% to 2% of the sample. The V and J genes are TRBV5-4 and TRBJ1-2; the D region possibly corresponds to TRBD1 (5 bases align). The sequenced sample consisted of blood. The sequence was collected from a man between 18 and 35 years old in good health. The CDR3 in this case is CASSLDRKDYGYTF. The DNA sequence is TGTGCCAGCAGCTTGGACAGGAAGGATTATGGCTACACCTTC. Extended through the reference TRBV5-4 and TRBJ1-2 proteins, this CDR3 yields the full variable domain: ETGVTQSPTHLIKTRGQQVTLRCSSQSGHNTVSWYQQALGQGPQFIFQYYREEENGRGNFPPRFSGLQFPNYSSELNVNALELDDSALYLCASSLDRKDYGYTFGSGTRLTVV.